One sample yielded the 31 T cell receptor beta chains listed below, sequenced in a study of blood T cell repertoires in COVID-19. TCRdb's copy holds only in-frame clones and misses some; the assay was immunoSEQ multiplex PCR. This sample has around 200,000 clones; about nine tenths occur once, and the top ten carry more than 2.5%. The specimen was PBMCs or T cells enriched from blood (not recorded which). The receptors derive from a woman aged 30 to 39 who had recovered from COVID-19.

This chain's CDR3 is CASSSQGKNGYTF. CDR3 DNA: TGTGCCAGCAGTTCCCAGGGTAAAAATGGCTACACCTTC. The V gene is TRBV12-3 or TRBV12-4, the J gene TRBJ1-2; possibly TRBD1 for D (5 bases). Between the trimmed V and J ends, which lost 4 bases and 6 bases, there was a span of 12 bases. The CDR3 contains 13 residues.

This clone was counted a few times. The V call is TRBV10-2, the J call TRBJ2-1; 7 nucleotides align to TRBD1. V was clipped by 2 bases and J by 8 bases; unmatched bases: 0. Germline CDR1 WSHSY, CDR2 SAAADI. This CDR3 comprises 12 residues. The CDR3 coding sequence is TGCGCCAGCAGTGAGACAGGGGATGAGCAGTTCTTC. Protein: CASSETGDEQFF.

The V gene is TRBV15, the J gene TRBJ2-1; possible D gene TRBD1, 6 bases. Germline V gives CDR1 LNHNV, CDR2 YYDKDF (reference sequence). The CDR3 runs to 14 residues. Deletions cut 0 bases from V and 6 bases from J, with 9 bases between. CDR3 DNA sequence: TGTGCCACCAGCAGAGATCGCAGGGGCAATGAGCAGTTCTTC. Translated, it gives CATSRDRRGNEQFF.

This rearrangement joins TRBV7-3 to TRBJ1-2, with 10 positions matching TRBD1. Losses at the gene ends were 5 bases for V and 6 bases for J; bases not matched to a gene: 6. CDR3 length: 14 amino acids. Germline V gene lookup returns CDR1 SGHTA and CDR2 FQGTGA. CDR3 sequence (DNA): TGTGCCAGCAGCGGCCCCGGGACAGGGGATGGCTACACCTTC. This sequence encodes CASSGPGTGDGYTF.

The J gene is TRBJ1-5, the V gene TRBV28; 7 bases agree with TRBD1. The junction had 8 bases not matched to a gene; V was cut back by 3 bases and J by 3 bases. The CDR3 sequence is 16 residues long. CDR1 and CDR2 (germline): MDHEN, SYDVKM. The CDR3 bases are TGTGCCAGCAGTTTGGGTCGCGGGACAGTCAATCAGCCCCAGCATTTT. Its protein is CASSLGRGTVNQPQHF.

V is TRBV6-4 and J is TRBJ2-3, with 9 nucleotides matching TRBD2. The CDR3 spans 16 residues. CDR1 MRHNA and CDR2 SNTAGT come from the germline V gene. V was clipped by 5 bases and J by 2 bases; unmatched bases: 8. The CDR3 loop is CASSIEAGGNTDTQYF. CDR3 DNA: TGTGCCAGCAGTATTGAAGCGGGGGGAAACACAGATACGCAGTATTTT.

The chain carries TRBV3-1 (or the pseudogene TRBV3-2) and TRBJ1-1, with TRBD1 identical over 8 bases. This CDR3 has 16 amino acids. The ends lost 0 bases at V and 6 bases at J; junction bases unmatched: 9. Germline V CDR1 and CDR2: LGHDT, YNNKEL (reference sequence). The CDR3 sequence is CASSQEGGQGAAEAFF. DNA of the CDR3: TGTGCCAGCAGCCAAGAGGGAGGACAGGGAGCTGCTGAAGCTTTCTTT.

The V call is TRBV19, the J call TRBJ2-5; D perhaps matches TRBD1 (6 bases). This CDR3 has 17 amino acids. From germline, CDR1 is LNHDA and CDR2 SQIVND (reference sequence). Trimming took 0 bases from V and 3 from J, leaving 17 bases between them. This chain's CDR3 is CASSIEASPHREETQYF. In DNA form, the CDR3 reads TGTGCCAGTAGTATAGAGGCCTCACCACACAGGGAAGAGACCCAGTACTTC. The full variable domain, completed using reference TRBV19 and TRBJ2-5, is DGGITQSPKYLFRKEGQNVTLSCEQNLNHDAMYWYRQDPGQGLRLIYYSQIVNDFQKGDIAEGYSVSREKKESFPLTVTSAQKNPTAFYLCASSIEASPHREETQYFGPGTRLLVL.

V is TRBV12-5 and J is TRBJ1-2; unclear D gene. Trimming shortened V by 6 bases and J by 4 bases, and 12 bases separated the two germline ends. The CDR3 has 13 amino acids. In germline, CDR1 is LGHNT, CDR2 FRNRAP. CDR3 residues: CASGNTNTYGYTF. In DNA form, the CDR3 reads TGTGCTAGTGGCAATACTAATACCTATGGCTACACCTTC.

This chain uses TRBV2 with TRBJ2-2, with D possibly TRBD1 on 5 matching bases. This CDR3 region has 15 residues. The ends were cut back, 4 bases at V and 2 bases at J, with 11 bases in the middle. Germline V CDR1 and CDR2: SNHLY, FYNNEI. The CDR3: CASSGKGSNTGELFF. CDR3 nucleotide sequence: TGTGCCAGCAGTGGTAAGGGGTCCAACACCGGGGAGCTGTTTTTT.

The genes are TRBV2 and TRBJ1-2; 7 positions match TRBD1. CDR1 is SNHLY and CDR2 is FYNNEI in the germline V gene. The CDR3 is 15 amino acids. V was pared by 5 bases and J by 6 bases, with 12 bases of the junction left unmatched. CDR3 residues: CASSSNRGRSDGYTF. In nucleotides, the CDR3 is TGTGCCAGCAGTTCGAATAGGGGGCGCAGTGATGGCTACACCTTC.

The V call is TRBV7-2, the J call TRBJ1-6; D unclear. The CDR3 covers 16 residues. CDR1 is SGHTA and CDR2 is FQGNSA in the germline V gene. Trimming removed 1 base from V and 0 bases from J, with 7 bases in between. The CDR3 reads CASSLDRSSYNSPLHF. The CDR3 nucleotides read TGTGCCAGCAGCTTAGACCGGAGCTCCTATAATTCACCCCTCCACTTT.

The chain is built from TRBV9 and TRBJ2-7; TRBD1 matches at 9 bases. CDR3 length: 14 amino acids. Looked up from germline, CDR1 is SGDLS and CDR2 is YYNGEE. With V trimmed by 6 bases and J by 2 bases, 6 bases remained unmatched. CDR3 nucleotide sequence: TGTGCCAGCACCCCGGGACAGGGAGCCTACGAGCAGTACTTC. This sequence encodes CASTPGQGAYEQYF.

The chain recombines TRBV6-2 or TRBV6-3 with TRBJ1-5; 9 bases line up with TRBD1. The CDR3 is made up of 17 amino acids. Per germline, CDR1 MNHEY and CDR2 SVGEGT. V was clipped by 4 bases and J by 6 bases; unmatched bases: 13. DNA of the CDR3: TGTGCCAGCAGTTTACTACCCCCGGGACAGGGTTTTCAGCCCCAGCATTTT. It specifies CASSLLPPGQGFQPQHF.

The J gene is TRBJ2-5, the V gene TRBV19, with 8 bases that match TRBD1. This CDR3 region has 16 residues. Trimming cost V 4 bases and J 3 bases; bases outside gene matches: 10. Germline assignment: CDR1 LNHDA and CDR2 SQIVND (reference sequence). CDR3 in amino acids: CASSNLGTGREETQYF. The CDR3 DNA follows: TGTGCCAGTAGTAATCTGGGGACAGGACGGGAAGAGACCCAGTACTTC.

V and J are TRBV7-8 and TRBJ1-2; 7 bases align to TRBD1. CDR3 length: 15 amino acids. Germline loops: CDR1 SGHVS, CDR2 FQNEAQ. V was clipped by 5 bases and J by 2 bases; unmatched bases: 8. The CDR3 region has the DNA TGTGCCAGCAGCCCGTACAGGGGATTGAACTATGGCTACACCTTC. This codes for CASSPYRGLNYGYTF.

The chain uses TRBV5-4 and TRBJ2-5; perhaps TRBD1 as D (7 bases). Germline V gene sequence: CDR1 SGHNT, CDR2 YYREEE (reference sequence). The CDR3 is 15 amino acids. V gave up 2 bases and J gave up 4 bases, with 15 bases separating them. Here the CDR3 reads CASSFQGGRSETQYF. The CDR3 DNA is TGTGCCAGCAGCTTTCAGGGGGGCCGTTCAGAGACCCAGTACTTC.

This clone was found a few times. The chain combines TRBV19 with TRBJ2-3; 7 nucleotides align to TRBD1. Germline V lookup: CDR1 LNHDA, CDR2 SQIVND (reference sequence). V was clipped by 6 bases and J by 5 bases; unmatched bases: 8. This CDR3 is 14 amino acids long. The CDR3 DNA follows: TGTGCCAGTAGCACAACAGGGGTTGGAGATACGCAGTATTTT. Encoded protein: CASSTTGVGDTQYF.

This clone was seen just once. The CDR3 protein is CASSRGRAGNYGYTF. CDR3 sequence (DNA): TGTGCCAGCAGTCGAGGACGAGCGGGTAACTATGGCTACACCTTC. The V and J genes are TRBV2 and TRBJ1-2; D is uncertain. Trimming removed 5 bases from V and 1 base from J, with 14 bases in between. CDR3 length: 15 amino acids. Germline CDR1 and CDR2: SNHLY and FYNNEI.

The V call is TRBV18, the J call TRBJ1-1; no clear D. The CDR3 covers 12 residues. Between the trimmed V and J ends, which lost 2 bases and 7 bases, there was a span of 8 bases. Germline V gives CDR1 KGHSH, CDR2 LQKENI. The CDR3 coding sequence is TGTGCCAGCTCACCAGCCGGGTTTGAAGCTTTCTTT. This gives the protein CASSPAGFEAFF.

The chain couples TRBV4-1 to TRBJ1-1; D gene unclear. Trimming left V 4 bases short and J 1 base short, with 13 bases between. Germline CDR1 is MGHRA and CDR2 is YSYEKL. The CDR3 sequence is 15 residues long. DNA of the CDR3: TGCGCCAGCAGCCCGGCGAGAGGTGGGAACACTGAAGCTTTCTTT. Protein sequence: CASSPARGGNTEAFF.

V gene TRBV6-5 combines with J gene TRBJ2-2, with 8 bases matching TRBD1. This CDR3 has 15 residues. Trimming at V came to 2 bases and at J to 7 bases, leaving 6 bases not matched to a gene. Looked up from germline, CDR1 is MNHEY and CDR2 is SVGAGI. As DNA, the CDR3 is TGTGCCAGCAGTTACACCAGGGGGCGCCTCGGGGAGCTGTTTTTT. Translating it yields CASSYTRGRLGELFF.

The table lists this clone with a count of one. The chain joins TRBV12-3 or TRBV12-4 to TRBJ2-7, with TRBD1 matching 10 bases. This CDR3 has 13 amino acids. Trimming at V came to 5 bases and at J to 6 bases, leaving 4 bases not matched to a gene. The CDR3 loop reads CASSPGTGAEQYF. CDR3 DNA: TGTGCCAGCAGTCCCGGGACAGGGGCCGAGCAGTACTTC.

This chain links TRBV5-1 with TRBJ2-1; tentatively, D is TRBD1 (5 bases). V was clipped by 4 bases and J by 10 bases, with 30 bases between them. The CDR3 has 18 amino acids. The germline CDR1 and CDR2 sequences are SGHRS and YFSETQ. The chain's CDR3 is CASSEASFQGILSGEQFF. The CDR3 DNA is TGCGCCAGCAGCGAAGCAAGTTTCCAAGGTATTTTGTCAGGGGAGCAGTTCTTC.

The rearrangement joins TRBV6-5 to TRBJ2-7; TRBD2 agrees at 7 bases. Losses at the gene ends were 0 bases for V and 3 bases for J; bases not matched to a gene: 5. Per germline, CDR1 MNHEY and CDR2 SVGAGI. The CDR3 covers 15 residues. The CDR3 DNA is TGTGCCAGCAGTTACTCGATGGGGGGGGACTACGAGCAGTACTTC. It translates to CASSYSMGGDYEQYF.

A single count supports this clone. This chain links TRBV10-3 with TRBJ1-5, with 8 bases aligning to TRBD1. The junction had 2 bases not matched to a gene; V was cut back by 6 bases and J by 4 bases. CDR3 length: 13 residues. The germline V gene encodes CDR1 ENHRY and CDR2 SYGVKD. The CDR3: CAIRDRVNQPQHF. For the CDR3, the DNA is TGTGCCATCAGGGACAGGGTTAATCAGCCCCAGCATTTT.

The chain has TRBV29-1 and TRBJ2-1, with TRBD2 identical over 11 bases. The ends lost 3 bases at V and 0 bases at J; junction bases unmatched: 7. The CDR3 is 17 residues long. CDR1 is SQVTM, CDR2 ANQGSEA, per germline. CDR3 bases: TGCAGCGTTGAGGTAGCGGGGGGGCCAATCTCCTACAATGAGCAGTTCTTC. Translated: CSVEVAGGPISYNEQFF.

The V call is TRBV11-2, the J call TRBJ1-2; 10 bases are shared with TRBD1. CDR3 length equals 16 residues. The V segment lost 5 bases and the J segment 5 bases; nucleotides outside the gene matches: 11. CDR1 and CDR2 (germline): SGHAT, FQNNGV. The CDR3 sequence: CASSHVGDRGLYGYTF. For the CDR3, the DNA is TGTGCCAGCAGCCACGTCGGGGACAGGGGCCTATATGGCTACACCTTC.

The table lists this clone with a count of one. The rearrangement joins TRBV6-2 or TRBV6-3 to TRBJ1-5; D ambiguous. Trimming took off 0 bases at V and 3 bases at J, with 12 bases between the two ends. This CDR3 contains 16 residues. Germline CDR1 is MNHEY and CDR2 is SVGEGT. The CDR3: CASSYSRTVPNQPQHF. DNA of the CDR3: TGTGCCAGCAGTTACTCCCGTACAGTCCCCAATCAGCCCCAGCATTTT.

This chain uses TRBV5-1 with TRBJ2-2; 8 nucleotides line up with TRBD2. Trimming took 5 bases from V and 3 from J; bases not matched to a gene: 6. The CDR3 runs to 15 residues. Germline V gives CDR1 SGHRS, CDR2 YFSETQ. The CDR3 nucleotides read TGCGCCAGCAGTCAAAGCGGGGGTTACACCGGGGAGCTGTTTTTT. Its translation is CASSQSGGYTGELFF. The full variable domain, rest sourced from reference TRBV5-1 and TRBJ2-2, is KAGVTQTPRYLIKTRGQQVTLSCSPISGHRSVSWYQQTPGQGLQFLFEYFSETQRNKGNFPGRFSGRQFSNSRSEMNVSTLELGDSALYLCASSQSGGYTGELFFGEGSRLTVL.

The rearrangement links TRBV9 to TRBJ2-3; a possible D gene is TRBD1 (5 bases). From germline, CDR1 is SGDLS and CDR2 YYNGEE. The length of the CDR3 is 15 residues. V was trimmed by 4 bases and J by 0 bases, leaving 12 bases between them. The CDR3 region has the DNA TGTGCCAGCAGCCCTTCGACAGTTAGCACAGATACGCAGTATTTT. Encoded protein: CASSPSTVSTDTQYF.